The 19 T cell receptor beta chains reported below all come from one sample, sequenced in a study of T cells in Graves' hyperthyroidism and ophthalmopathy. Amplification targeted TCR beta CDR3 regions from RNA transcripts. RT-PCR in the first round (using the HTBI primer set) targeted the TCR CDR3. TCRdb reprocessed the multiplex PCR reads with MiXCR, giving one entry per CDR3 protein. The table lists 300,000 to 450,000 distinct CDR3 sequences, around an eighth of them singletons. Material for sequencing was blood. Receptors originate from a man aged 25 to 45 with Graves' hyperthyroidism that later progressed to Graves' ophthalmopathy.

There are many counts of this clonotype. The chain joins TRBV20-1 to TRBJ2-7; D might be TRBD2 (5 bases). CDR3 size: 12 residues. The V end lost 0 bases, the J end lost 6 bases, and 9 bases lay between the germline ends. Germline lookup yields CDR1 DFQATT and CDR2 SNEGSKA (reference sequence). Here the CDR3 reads CSARDRGSEQYF. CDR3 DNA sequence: TGCAGTGCTAGAGATCGAGGGTCCGAGCAGTACTTC.

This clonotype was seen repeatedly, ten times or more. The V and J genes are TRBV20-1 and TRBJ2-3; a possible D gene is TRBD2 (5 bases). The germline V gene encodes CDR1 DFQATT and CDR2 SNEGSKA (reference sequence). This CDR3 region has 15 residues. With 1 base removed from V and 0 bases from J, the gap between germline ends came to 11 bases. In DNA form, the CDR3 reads TGCAGTGCTAGAGCTAACGGGGAAAGCACAGATACGCAGTATTTT. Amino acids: CSARANGESTDTQYF.

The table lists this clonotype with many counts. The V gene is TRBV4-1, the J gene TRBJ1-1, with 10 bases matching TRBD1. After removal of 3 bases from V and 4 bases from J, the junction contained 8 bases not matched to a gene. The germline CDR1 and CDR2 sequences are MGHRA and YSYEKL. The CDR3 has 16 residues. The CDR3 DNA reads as TGCGCCAGCAGCCACACCGGGACAGGGGTTCGCACTGAAGCTTTCTTT. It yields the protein CASSHTGTGVRTEAFF.

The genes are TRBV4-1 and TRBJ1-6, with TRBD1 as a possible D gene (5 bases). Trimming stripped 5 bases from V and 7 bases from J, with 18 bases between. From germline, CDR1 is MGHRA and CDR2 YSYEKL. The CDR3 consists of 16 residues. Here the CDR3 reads CASSVTGGGYNSPLHF. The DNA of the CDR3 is TGCGCCAGCAGCGTTACTGGGGGGGGTTACAATTCACCCCTCCACTTT.

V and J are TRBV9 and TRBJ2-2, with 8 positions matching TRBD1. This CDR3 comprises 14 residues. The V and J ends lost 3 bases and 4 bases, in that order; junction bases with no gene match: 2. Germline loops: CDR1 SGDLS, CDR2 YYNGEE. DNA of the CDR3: TGTGCCAGCAGCGACAGGGGGGCCACCGGGGAGCTGTTTTTT. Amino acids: CASSDRGATGELFF.

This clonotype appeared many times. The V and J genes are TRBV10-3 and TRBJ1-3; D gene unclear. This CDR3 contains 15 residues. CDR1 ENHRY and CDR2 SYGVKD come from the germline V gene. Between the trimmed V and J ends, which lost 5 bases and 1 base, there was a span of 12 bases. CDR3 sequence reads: CAISSIRFSGNTIYF. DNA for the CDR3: TGTGCCATCAGTTCCATCAGGTTTTCTGGAAACACCATATATTTT.

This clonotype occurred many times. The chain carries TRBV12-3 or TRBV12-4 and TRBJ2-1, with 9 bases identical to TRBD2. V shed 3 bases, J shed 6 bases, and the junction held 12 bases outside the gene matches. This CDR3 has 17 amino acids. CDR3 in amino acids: CASSFGKRLAGLNEQFF. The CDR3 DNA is TGTGCCAGCAGTTTCGGGAAGAGGCTAGCGGGGCTCAATGAGCAGTTCTTC.

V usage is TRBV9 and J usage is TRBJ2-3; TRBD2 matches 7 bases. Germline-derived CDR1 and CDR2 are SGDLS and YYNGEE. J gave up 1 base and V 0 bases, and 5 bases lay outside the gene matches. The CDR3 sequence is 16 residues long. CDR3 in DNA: TGTGCCAGCAGCGTAGTGGGTAGCGGGCGCACAGATACGCAGTATTTT. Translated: CASSVVGSGRTDTQYF.

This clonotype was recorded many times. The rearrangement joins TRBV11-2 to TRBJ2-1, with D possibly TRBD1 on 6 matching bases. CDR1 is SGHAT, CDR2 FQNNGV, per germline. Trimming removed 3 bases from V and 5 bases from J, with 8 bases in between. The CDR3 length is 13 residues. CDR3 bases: TGTGCCAGCAGCTTGGGACAAGACAATGAGCAGTTCTTC. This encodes CASSLGQDNEQFF.

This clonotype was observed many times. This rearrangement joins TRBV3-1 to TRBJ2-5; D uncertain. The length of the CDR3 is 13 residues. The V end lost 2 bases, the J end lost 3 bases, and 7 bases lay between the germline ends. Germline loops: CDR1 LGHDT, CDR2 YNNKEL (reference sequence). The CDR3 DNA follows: TGTGCCAGCAGCCAATTTCTGGAAGAGACCCAGTACTTC. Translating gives CASSQFLEETQYF.

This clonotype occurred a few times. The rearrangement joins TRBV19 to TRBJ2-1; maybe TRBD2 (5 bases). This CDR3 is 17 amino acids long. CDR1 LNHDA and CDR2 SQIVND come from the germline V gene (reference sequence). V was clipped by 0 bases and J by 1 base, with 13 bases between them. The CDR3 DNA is TGTGCCAGTAGTATAGATGTCACGCGGGTTTCCTACAATGAGCAGTTCTTC. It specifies CASSIDVTRVSYNEQFF.

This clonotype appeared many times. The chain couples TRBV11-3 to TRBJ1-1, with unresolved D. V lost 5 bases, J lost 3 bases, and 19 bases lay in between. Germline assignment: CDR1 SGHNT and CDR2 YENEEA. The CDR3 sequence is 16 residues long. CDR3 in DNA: TGTGCCAGCAGCCCCCTAAGTTTTTCGGGGTACACTGAAGCTTTCTTT. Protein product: CASSPLSFSGYTEAFF.

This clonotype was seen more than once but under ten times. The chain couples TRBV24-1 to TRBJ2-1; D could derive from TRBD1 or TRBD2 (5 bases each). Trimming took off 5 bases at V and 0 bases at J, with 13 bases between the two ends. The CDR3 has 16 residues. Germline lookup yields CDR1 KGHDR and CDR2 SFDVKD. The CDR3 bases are TGTGCCACCAGTGGGGGACCCGGACGCTCCTACAATGAGCAGTTCTTC. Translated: CATSGGPGRSYNEQFF.

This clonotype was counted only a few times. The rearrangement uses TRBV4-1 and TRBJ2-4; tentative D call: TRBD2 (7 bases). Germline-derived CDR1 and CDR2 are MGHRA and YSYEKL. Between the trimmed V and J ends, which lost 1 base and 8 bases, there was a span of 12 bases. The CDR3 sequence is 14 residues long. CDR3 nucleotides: TGCGCCAGCAGCCAAGCGGGGGGCGCGGACATTCAGTACTTC. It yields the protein CASSQAGGADIQYF.

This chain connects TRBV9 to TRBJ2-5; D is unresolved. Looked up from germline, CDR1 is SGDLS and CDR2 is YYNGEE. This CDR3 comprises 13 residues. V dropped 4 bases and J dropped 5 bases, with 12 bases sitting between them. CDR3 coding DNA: TGTGCCAGCAGCCCCCGAGTTGGGGAGACCCAGTACTTC. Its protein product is CASSPRVGETQYF.

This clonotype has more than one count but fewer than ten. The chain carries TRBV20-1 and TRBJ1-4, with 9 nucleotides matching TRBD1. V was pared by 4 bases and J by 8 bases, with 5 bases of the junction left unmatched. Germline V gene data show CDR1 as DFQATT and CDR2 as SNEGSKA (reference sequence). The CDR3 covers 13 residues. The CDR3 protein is CSATRDRAEKLFF. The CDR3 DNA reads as TGCAGTGCTACCCGGGACAGGGCGGAAAAACTGTTTTTT.

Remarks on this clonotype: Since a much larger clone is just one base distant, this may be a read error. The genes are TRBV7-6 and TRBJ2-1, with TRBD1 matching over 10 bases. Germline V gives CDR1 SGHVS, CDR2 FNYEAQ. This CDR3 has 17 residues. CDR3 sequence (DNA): TGTGCCAGCAGCTTGGCTGTGGGGGACAGGGGAGGCAATGAGCAGCTCTTC. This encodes CASSLAVGDRGGNEQLF.

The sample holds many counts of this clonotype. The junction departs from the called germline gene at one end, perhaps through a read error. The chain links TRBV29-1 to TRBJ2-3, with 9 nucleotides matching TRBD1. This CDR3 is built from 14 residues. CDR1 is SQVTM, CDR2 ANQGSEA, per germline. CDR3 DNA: TGCAGCGTGGAAGGACAGGGGCAGGGAGATACGCAGTATTTT. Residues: CSVEGQGQGDTQYF.

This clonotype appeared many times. CDR3: CASSPRGLTEAFF. DNA of the CDR3: TGTGCCAGCAGTCCTAGGGGGCTCACTGAAGCTTTCTTT. V is TRBV12-3 or TRBV12-4 and J is TRBJ1-1; 7 bases line up with TRBD1. CDR3 length: 13 residues. V was pared by 5 bases and J by 4 bases, with 4 bases of the junction left unmatched.